This T cell receptor beta chain was retrieved from a study of blood T cell repertoires in COVID-19 (dated by TCRdb to the early 2020s). About the study as a whole: Samples from collaborators originated in the United States, Italy and Spain and spanned both the acute and convalescent phases of COVID-19. The prospective study material was composed of cDNA or gDNA derived from T cells, B-cell-depleted T cells, or PBMCs. Deeply sampled blood TCRbeta repertoires from subjects exposed to, actively infected with, or recovered from COVID-19 were included in the dataset. A freely available public database, intended as a resource for researchers studying the immune response to SARS-CoV-2, is where the repertoires were released. The samples were drawn from the first 160 participants of the ongoing ImmuneRACE study and from 1,200 or so subjects provided by 6 global collaborators. Nearly every sample came with metadata listing a de-identified subject ID, COVID-19 status, age in years and sex. Where available, HLA class I and class II types were taken from metadata supplied by the sample provider and were not determined by assay-based typing. Summary of the overall study and its limitations: The amount of clinical and demographic metadata varied by source and participant and was provided uncurated.

Whole blood was collected in K2EDTA tubes by collaborating institutions according to the institutions' own protocols. Collaborator samples were shipped for TCRbeta analysis as frozen whole blood, isolated PBMCs, or DNA extracted from either sample type. TCRbeta CDR3 regions were amplified from genomic DNA using the immunoSEQ Assay, a bias-controlled multiplex PCR. The published analysis was carried out like this. Within the assay, amplification of reference gene primers was used to estimate how many nucleated cells each sample contained. To quantify the absolute abundance of each unique TCRbeta CDR3 rearrangement, sequence reads were collapsed and filtered. Productive Simpson clonality was computed per sample as the square root of Simpson's diversity index over productive rearrangements. TCRdb retrieved this table from immuneACCESS and kept in-frame rearrangements only. Not all clones are present; in checked studies, unresolved V genes account for under half, and no reason is known for the remainder. V and J calls plus clone size are reproduced from that table; the DNA served to infer D and trimming. The sample contains tens of thousands of clones, under 85% of them found a single time. The top ten constitute around 7.4% of the sample.

This clone was detected only once. It has no known antigen specificity. No clone much larger than this one lies a single base away; base qualities are absent. The trim is 2 bases for V and 2 bases for J, with a gap of 13 bases between the germline ends. The germline V gene (reference sequence) specifies SEHNR as CDR1 and FQNEAQ as CDR2. The CDR3 covers 16 residues, taking in both the cysteine and the phenylalanine. Here the CDR3 DNA is all that survives: 48 bases in frame from base 1. The specimen was peripheral blood. The rearranged segments are TRBV7-9 and TRBJ1-5; matching of 6 bases hints at TRBD1 as the D gene. This TCR came from a man between 60 and 70 years old with active COVID-19. CDR3 loop: CASSLRTEEGNQPQHF. The sequenced DNA: TGTGCCAGCAGCTTAAGGACAGAGGAGGGCAATCAGCCCCAGCATTTT.